This T cell receptor (beta chain) was sequenced in a study of T cell repertoires in cytomegalovirus infection. The wider study: Indicated by public TCR beta signatures were CMV infection and matching HLA type.

This CDR3 spans 11 amino acids. Germline V gives CDR1 SNHLY, CDR2 FYNNEI. V lost 6 bases to trimming and J lost 8 bases; unmatched junction nucleotides: 1. Study-level results: Carriers of CMV and the relevant HLA type were discriminated by public TCR beta frequency. Across the ex vivo response, the dominant clonotypes were HLA-C-restricted CMV-specific TCR beta clonotypes.

One entry per CDR3 protein results from TCRdb running MiXCR on the reads. The repertoire holds 150,000 to 200,000 distinct CDR3 sequences, roughly 17% seen once, with around 19% in the top ten. This clonotype was detected only a few times. Its specificity is not known. V usage is TRBV2 and J usage is TRBJ2-1; 7 bases align to TRBD1. The source of this sequence is a human donor in good health (CMV status not recorded). Some clones in this sample may be carry-over from other donors' samples. Sequenced sample: CD8+ T cells from PBMCs. CDR3 coding DNA: TGTGCCAGCAGGACAGGGTATGAGCAGTTCTTC. Amino acids: CASRTGYEQFF. Drawing the rest from reference TRBV2 and TRBJ2-1, the complete variable domain is EPEVTQTPSHQVTQMGQEVILRCVPISNHLYFYWYRQILGQKVEFLVSFYNNEISEKSEIFDDQFSVERPDGSNFTLKIRSTKLEDSAMYFCASRTGYEQFFGPGTRLTVL.